The 2 T cell receptor beta chains reported below all come from one sample, sequenced in a study of T cell repertoires in cytomegalovirus infection. These receptors have no known antigen. One entry per CDR3 protein results from TCRdb running MiXCR on the reads. This table holds around 750,000 distinct CDR3 sequences, approximately 32% found once. The source was cultured CD8+ T cells from PBMCs, collected from culture after CMV antigen stimulation. The source is a human donor in good health (CMV status not recorded). Some clones in this sample may be carry-over from other donors' samples.

This chain joins TRBV3-1 and TRBJ1-4; 8 bases match TRBD1. Per germline, CDR1 LGHDT and CDR2 YNNKEL (reference sequence). This CDR3 spans 16 amino acids. V gave up 0 bases and J gave up 4 bases; unmatched junction bases: 4. DNA of the CDR3: TGTGCCAGCAGCCAAGACCTTGGACAGGGTAATGAAAAACTGTTTTTT. Translation: CASSQDLGQGNEKLFF.

There are a few counts of this clonotype. The chain uses TRBV6-5 and TRBJ1-1; no clear D gene. The germline V gene encodes CDR1 MNHEY and CDR2 SVGAGI. V shed 9 bases and J shed 1 base, with 9 bases lying between them. This CDR3 region has 12 residues. The CDR3 region has the DNA TGTGCCAGTTGTGATTGGAACACTGAAGCTTTCTTT. Amino acids: CASCDWNTEAFF.